This TCR beta chain was documented in a study of regulatory dendritic cells for organ transplantation (dated by TCRdb to 2016 to 2017). Turning to the overall study: To make regulatory dendritic cells, monocytes were cultured with vitamin D3 on days 0 and 4, plus IL-10 on day 4. On day 6, LPS was added to the DC cultures to test how the DCs responded to a strong maturation-inducing agent. Before and after allostimulation with regulatory or mature dendritic cells, TCRbeta repertoires were sequenced from sorted naive and memory CD4+ and CD8+ T cells.

What the study reported, not specific to this receptor: Expansion of memory CD8+ clones was induced by allostimulation in both subjects, but more limited expansion appeared to be induced by regulatory dendritic cells than by mature dendritic cells. Only a couple of subjects were sequenced, and considerable between-individual heterogeneity in the alloreactive memory CD8+ T cell pool was noted by the authors. Naive CD4+ and CD8+ T cells showed highly diverse repertoires, whereas memory cells were less diverse and memory CD8+ cells were the most oligoclonal. Of the resting subsets, memory CD8+ T cells had the largest number of alloreactive TCR clonotypes.

Comments on this clone: Which antigen it targets is not known. No quality values exist for individual bases; no much larger clone is one base distant.

Multiplexed two-step PCR with Vbeta-specific forward primers and Jbeta-specific reverse primers was used to amplify TCRbeta CDR3 regions. Through the immunoSEQ service, TCRbeta libraries were sequenced on an Illumina instrument. The source study handled its data this way. V, D and J genes were assigned using IMGT annotation, and counts were corrected for multiplex PCR bias using synthetic CDR3 analogues. Repertoire clonality was computed in the immunoSEQ Analyzer as one minus normalized Shannon entropy. Clonal expansion was defined using Fisher's exact test with Benjamini-Hochberg false discovery rate control and a two-tailed threshold of P<0.01. The clones in this table, taken by TCRdb from immuneACCESS, are in-frame only. Not every clone is retained; where verified, under half of the shortfall comes from an unresolved V gene, and the cause of the rest is unknown. D and trimming come from the DNA, and the V and J calls and clone size come from that table. Counted in this sample were 6,000 to 8,500 clones; about 70% of them appeared once. Around 3.8% of the sample belongs to the ten largest clones.

V is cut by 3 bases and J by 12 bases, and the space between the germline ends is 12 bases. CDR1 and CDR2 (SEHNR, FQNEAQ) derive from the germline V gene (reference sequence). From its cysteine to its phenylalanine, the CDR3 spans 12 amino acids. CDR3 DNA is the only sequence kept; it has 36 bases, read in frame from the first base. Sorted T cell subsets were CFSE-labeled and co-cultured for five to six days with allogeneic regulatory or mature dendritic cells at a 1:10 DC:T ratio. FACS was used to sort naive T cells as CD45RA+ cells and memory T cells as CD45RO+ CD4+ or CD8+ cells. T cells for TCR sequencing came from two healthy control subjects. The Qiagen DNeasy Blood & Tissue Kit was used for extraction of genomic DNA.

The TCR sequence derives from a human donor in good health. This chain is built from TRBV7-9 and TRBJ2-1; TRBD1 is a possible D gene, resting on 5 matching bases. Sequencing input: memory CD4+ T cells from blood cultured with dendritic cells. The cell subset or site label on this specimen signifies: CD45RO+ memory T cells. The sequence in DNA is TGTGCCAGCAGCTTTCTCAAGGGGTGGCAGTTCTTC. This sequence encodes CASSFLKGWQFF.